The 29 T cell receptor beta chains listed next were all sequenced from one sample in a study of shared clonotypes between healthy human individuals. Sequencing was performed with immunoSEQ multiplex PCR; in TCRdb, only in-frame clones are kept and a portion is missing. In the table there are about 2.1 million clones, roughly 93% of which are singletons. The naive CD8 population came from CD45RO-negative cells selected for CCR7, without terminally differentiated effector memory CD45RA+ cells. Sequencing input: naive CD8+ T cells from PBMCs. The receptors stem from a young man in good health. Some clones in this sample may be carry-over from other donors' samples.

The chain employs TRBV30 and TRBJ2-7; D is possibly TRBD1 (8 bases). V gave up 3 bases and J gave up 3 bases, with 15 bases separating them. The CDR3 sequence is 14 residues long. CDR1 and CDR2 (germline): GTSNPN, SVGIG (reference sequence). CDR3 protein: CAWRQTGDYYEQYF. CDR3 DNA: TGTGCCTGGAGACAGACAGGGGACTACTACGAGCAGTACTTC. Looking up the rest from reference TRBV30 and TRBJ2-7 gives the full variable domain: SQTIHQWPATLVQPVGSPLSLECTVEGTSNPNLYWYRQAAGRGLQLLFYSVGIGQISSEVPQNLSASRPQDRQFILSSKKLLLSDSGFYLCAWRQTGDYYEQYFGPGTRLTVT.

Concerning this clone: Other nucleotide sequences in the sample specify the same CDR3. The V and J genes are TRBV27 and TRBJ2-6; D is perhaps TRBD2 (5 bases). The V end lost 6 bases, the J end lost 0 bases, and 12 bases lay between the germline ends. CDR3 length: 16 residues. Germline loops: CDR1 MNHEY, CDR2 SMNVEV (reference sequence). CDR3 sequence reads: CASSRGPGSGANVLTF. The CDR3 bases are TGTGCCAGCAGCCGGGGTCCAGGCTCTGGGGCCAACGTCCTGACTTTC.

The chain recombines TRBV30 with TRBJ1-2; weak D call: TRBD1 (5 bases). The CDR3 contains 17 residues. V was shortened by 0 bases and J by 3 bases, with 20 bases between the two germline ends. CDR1 GTSNPN and CDR2 SVGIG come from the germline V gene (reference sequence). The CDR3 bases are TGTGCCTGGAGTGTACGTGCCAGGGTTATAGGAGACTATGGCTACACCTTC. Translation gives CAWSVRARVIGDYGYTF.

The gene calls are TRBV10-3 and TRBJ2-1; D is uncertain. Germline loops: CDR1 ENHRY, CDR2 SYGVKD. This CDR3 comprises 13 residues. V was clipped by 4 bases and J by 8 bases, with 12 bases between them. The CDR3 protein is CAISAPLGHEQFF. The CDR3 coding sequence is TGTGCCATCAGTGCTCCCCTCGGGCATGAGCAGTTCTTC.

This sequence joins TRBV9 and TRBJ2-1; D gene uncertain. The V and J ends lost 2 bases and 3 bases respectively, with 6 bases between them. The CDR3 has 13 residues. The V gene's germline CDR1 is SGDLS and CDR2 YYNGEE. This CDR3 is CASSVTVYNEQFF. The CDR3 coding sequence is TGTGCCAGCAGCGTGACTGTCTACAATGAGCAGTTCTTC.

This rearrangement joins TRBV30 to TRBJ1-2; no reliable D call. The germline CDR1 and CDR2 sequences are GTSNPN and SVGIG (reference sequence). The length of the CDR3 is 14 residues. The ends were cut back, 6 bases at V and 3 bases at J, with 17 bases in the middle. CDR3 nucleotides: TGTGCCTGCCCAGCCGTGCCTGGAGACTATGGCTACACCTTC. It codes for CACPAVPGDYGYTF.

The chain joins TRBV9 to TRBJ2-3, with 8 nucleotides matching TRBD2. V lost 3 bases and J lost 5; bases outside the gene matches: 5. Germline CDR1 and CDR2: SGDLS and YYNGEE. The CDR3 covers 14 residues. This CDR3 reads CASSDSGSGDTQYF. The CDR3 coding sequence is TGTGCCAGCAGCGACAGCGGGAGCGGAGATACGCAGTATTTT.

This rearrangement joins TRBV7-9 to TRBJ2-1; tentative D call: TRBD1 (6 bases). Trimming left V 2 bases short and J 8 bases short, with 19 bases between. The CDR3 has 16 amino acids. From germline, CDR1 is SEHNR and CDR2 FQNEAQ (reference sequence). The CDR3: CASSLTSGQAMDEQFF. CDR3 DNA sequence: TGTGCCAGCAGCTTAACATCGGGACAAGCGATGGATGAGCAGTTCTTC.

V is TRBV5-1 and J is TRBJ2-2; 10 positions agree with TRBD1. The CDR3 totals 18 residues. Germline V gene data show CDR1 as SGHRS and CDR2 as YFSETQ. V dropped 5 bases and J dropped 5; count of bases not matched to a gene: 15. DNA of the CDR3: TGCGCCAGCAGTCTCCCCCGGACGGGACAGGGGCGTACCGGGGAGCTGTTTTTT. Protein: CASSLPRTGQGRTGELFF.

The V gene is TRBV19, the J gene TRBJ2-1, with D possibly being TRBD1 or TRBD2 (5 bases each). V lost 0 bases and J 2 bases, leaving 11 bases between the germline ends. The CDR3 has 16 residues. CDR1 is LNHDA, CDR2 SQIVND, per germline (reference sequence). The CDR3 DNA sequence: TGTGCCAGTAGTATAGATCGAGGGGTGGCCTACAATGAGCAGTTCTTC. Translated: CASSIDRGVAYNEQFF.

This sequence joins TRBV2 and TRBJ2-1; TRBD1 matches 7 bases. The length of the CDR3 is 12 residues. Germline assignment: CDR1 SNHLY and CDR2 FYNNEI. Trimming cost V 8 bases and J 14 bases; bases outside gene matches: 12. The CDR3 DNA sequence: TGTGCCAGCGGTGCGGACAGGCTTGACGAGTTCTTC. Protein sequence: CASGADRLDEFF.

The CDR3 sequence: CASSESHGYTF. In nucleotides, the CDR3 is TGTGCCAGCAGTGAATCCCATGGCTACACCTTC. The chain has TRBV25-1 and TRBJ1-2; no clear D. Germline-derived CDR1 and CDR2 are MGHDK and SYGVNS. This CDR3 is built from 11 residues. V lost 1 base, J lost 6 bases, and 3 bases lay in between.

This rearrangement joins TRBV7-9 to TRBJ2-7; no definite D call. Germline V CDR1 and CDR2: SEHNR, FQNEAQ (reference sequence). This CDR3 contains 12 residues. With 5 bases removed from V and 6 bases from J, the gap between germline ends came to 11 bases. The CDR3 reads CASSDPRLEQYF. CDR3 in DNA: TGTGCCAGCAGCGATCCGCGCCTCGAGCAGTACTTC. Looking up the rest from reference TRBV7-9 and TRBJ2-7 gives the full variable domain: DTGVSQNPRHKITKRGQNVTFRCDPISEHNRLYWYRQTLGQGPEFLTYFQNEAQLEKSRLLSDRFSAERPKGSFSTLEIQRTEQGDSAMYLCASSDPRLEQYFGPGTRLTVT.

CDR3 loop: CASSSLRGASGYTF. The DNA for the CDR3 is TGTGCCAGCAGCTCTCTTCGGGGGGCTAGTGGCTACACCTTC. The chain couples TRBV5-6 to TRBJ1-2, with D maybe TRBD1 (6 bases). The V and J ends lost 3 bases and 7 bases respectively, with 16 bases between them. Germline CDR1 is SGHDT and CDR2 is YYEEEE. The CDR3 loop spans 14 amino acids.

DNA of the CDR3: TGCGCCAGCAGCCAAGATCGCCTCGGAGGTCCGCGGGCATACGAGCAGTACTTC. It is translated as CASSQDRLGGPRAYEQYF. The rearrangement uses TRBV4-1 and TRBJ2-7; maybe TRBD2 (5 bases). In germline, CDR1 is MGHRA, CDR2 YSYEKL. V was trimmed by 0 bases and J by 4 bases, leaving 22 bases between them. The CDR3 is 18 amino acids.

This clone was recorded only once. The chain has TRBV28 and TRBJ2-5, with D possibly TRBD2 on 6 matching bases. CDR1 is MDHEN and CDR2 is SYDVKM in the germline V gene. The CDR3 has 12 amino acids. This chain's CDR3 is CATRGNRETQYF. The CDR3 region has the DNA TGTGCTACCCGGGGGAATCGAGAGACCCAGTACTTC.

A word on this clone: The same CDR3 also results from other DNA sequences found in this sample. The chain is built from TRBV29-1 and TRBJ2-1, with 8 bases aligning to TRBD2. Germline V lookup: CDR1 SQVTM, CDR2 ANQGSEA. CDR3 size: 13 residues. Trimming cost V 5 bases and J 3 bases; bases outside gene matches: 3. The CDR3: CSVRLAGYNEQFF. The CDR3 DNA reads as TGCAGCGTTCGCCTAGCGGGCTACAATGAGCAGTTCTTC.

This rearrangement joins TRBV6-6 to TRBJ2-7, with D unclear. The CDR3 covers 12 residues. Germline CDR1 reads MNHNY; CDR2 reads SVGAGI (reference sequence). V was cut by 6 bases and J by 0 bases, with 6 bases left in between. CDR3 sequence: CASSLSSYEQYF. DNA of the CDR3: TGTGCCAGCAGCCTTAGCTCCTACGAGCAGTACTTC.

The V and J genes are TRBV14 and TRBJ2-2; 7 bases agree with TRBD2. V shed 0 bases and J 7 bases; nucleotides not matched to a gene: 5. Germline V gene lookup returns CDR1 SGHDN and CDR2 FVKESK. The CDR3 length is 15 residues. In nucleotides, the CDR3 is TGTGCCAGCAGCCAAGAGAGGCTAGCGGACGGGGAGCTGTTTTTT. Protein sequence: CASSQERLADGELFF.

The chain joins TRBV18 to TRBJ1-4; a possible D gene is TRBD1 (5 bases). The CDR3 covers 16 residues. The V end was cut by 1 base, the J end by 3 bases, with 12 bases between. Germline lookup yields CDR1 KGHSH and CDR2 LQKENI. The DNA for the CDR3 is TGTGCCAGCTCACCACAGTTTTACAGGCCTAATGAAAAACTGTTTTTT. Its protein product is CASSPQFYRPNEKLFF.

Points on this clone: This sample also contains other DNA sequences that code for the same CDR3. The chain links TRBV5-1 to TRBJ2-3, with D perhaps assigned TRBD1 or TRBD2 (5 bases each). Germline V gene sequence: CDR1 SGHRS, CDR2 YFSETQ. CDR3 length: 11 amino acids. Trimming shortened V by 6 bases and J by 6 bases, and 8 bases separated the two germline ends. The CDR3 reads CASTWGDTQYF. The CDR3 nucleotides read TGCGCCAGCACCTGGGGGGATACGCAGTATTTT. The whole variable domain, remainder taken from reference TRBV5-1 and TRBJ2-3, is KAGVTQTPRYLIKTRGQQVTLSCSPISGHRSVSWYQQTPGQGLQFLFEYFSETQRNKGNFPGRFSGRQFSNSRSEMNVSTLELGDSALYLCASTWGDTQYFGPGTRLTVL.

This sequence joins TRBV7-8 and TRBJ2-1, with TRBD1 matching over 8 bases. The CDR3 totals 13 residues. The germline V gene has CDR1 SGHVS and CDR2 FQNEAQ. With 1 base clipped from V and 7 bases from J, the junction kept 0 bases outside the gene matches. The CDR3 protein is CASSLGQGNEQFF. CDR3 DNA sequence: TGTGCCAGCAGCTTAGGACAGGGGAATGAGCAGTTCTTC. Full variable domain (rest looked up from reference TRBV7-8 and TRBJ2-1): GAGVSQSPRYKVAKRGQDVALRCDPISGHVSLFWYQQALGQGPEFLTYFQNEAQLDKSGLPSDRFFAERPEGSVSTLKIQRTQQEDSAVYLCASSLGQGNEQFFGPGTRLTVL.

Note on this clone: This CDR3 is also generated by other DNA sequences in the sample. V and J are TRBV28 and TRBJ2-7; D remains unclear. Germline CDR1 is MDHEN and CDR2 is SYDVKM. The CDR3 consists of 13 residues. V dropped 5 bases and J dropped 4 bases, with 12 bases sitting between them. CDR3 DNA: TGTGCCAGCAGTCTCCGGGCACCATACGAGCAGTACTTC. As protein: CASSLRAPYEQYF.

CDR3 bases: TGTGCCAGCAGCTTAGCCACCGGGGGCGAGCAGTACTTC. Its translation is CASSLATGGEQYF. The genes are TRBV7-9 and TRBJ2-7; perhaps TRBD2 as D (6 bases). This CDR3 spans 13 amino acids. With 0 bases removed from V and 6 bases from J, the gap between germline ends came to 9 bases. CDR1 and CDR2 from the germline V gene are SEHNR and FQNEAQ (reference sequence).

The DNA of the CDR3 is TGTGCCAGCAGTGAAGGGTGGAGTAAACAAAACATTCAGTACTTC. Encoded protein: CASSEGWSKQNIQYF. The rearrangement links TRBV6-1 to TRBJ2-4; no firm D call. This CDR3 comprises 15 residues. Germline V gene sequence: CDR1 MNHNS, CDR2 SASEGT. V dropped 1 base and J dropped 5 bases, with 12 bases sitting between them.

The table lists this clone with a few counts. The chain links TRBV19 to TRBJ1-1, with D tentatively TRBD1 (5 bases). Germline V gene sequence: CDR1 LNHDA, CDR2 SQIVND (reference sequence). The V end lost 3 bases, the J end lost 9 bases, and 8 bases lay between the germline ends. The CDR3 is 11 amino acids. The CDR3 region has the DNA TGTGCCAGTAGTATCGGGGGTCAAGCTTTCTTT. Residues: CASSIGGQAFF.

This chain connects TRBV7-9 to TRBJ2-7; TRBD2 agrees at 7 bases. V was pared by 4 bases and J by 7 bases, with 16 bases of the junction left unmatched. The CDR3 is made up of 16 amino acids. CDR1 is SEHNR and CDR2 is FQNEAQ in the germline V gene (reference sequence). The CDR3, as DNA: TGTGCCAGCAGCTCGGGGGAGGGCCCCCTTAGGGGTGAGCAGTACTTC. It translates to CASSSGEGPLRGEQYF.

The genes are TRBV28 and TRBJ1-1; D not resolved. The CDR3 spans 14 residues. V was clipped by 5 bases and J by 1 base, with 11 bases between them. Germline V CDR1 and CDR2: MDHEN, SYDVKM. The CDR3 nucleotides read TGTGCCAGCAGTAAACCAATTAGGAACACTGAAGCTTTCTTT. Protein product: CASSKPIRNTEAFF.

Of note for this clone: Other DNA sequences in the same sample also yield this CDR3. This rearrangement joins TRBV27 to TRBJ1-2; TRBD1 might be the D (5 bases). Germline CDR1 MNHEY, CDR2 SMNVEV (reference sequence). CDR3 size: 14 residues. The V end was cut by 2 bases, the J end by 4 bases, with 11 bases between. CDR3 in amino acids: CASSLLGDSYGYTF. In DNA, the CDR3 is TGTGCCAGCAGTTTACTGGGGGATTCCTATGGCTACACCTTC.